These T cell receptor beta chains were read from a single sample in a study of blood T cell repertoires in COVID-19. Method: immunoSEQ multiplex PCR; TCRdb's copy keeps in-frame clones and lacks some. This table has about 28,000 clones, 90% to 95% appearing once. The sample comprised peripheral blood. Every receptor here comes from a woman in her 70s with COVID-19, enrolled during active disease. Each CDR3 is given with its conserved first and last residue. Fields, in order: clone size, J gene, D gene, V gene, CDR3 protein, CDR3 DNA. The D gene is left open where the match is weak. Size values are once, few and many counts, or a class for expanded clones, and some rows have none.

- | TRBJ1-1 | TRBD1 | TRBV6-1 | CASSDPTGGKTEAFF | TGTGCCAGCAGTGACCCGACAGGGGGGAAGACTGAAGCTTTCTTT
once | TRBJ1-4 | - | TRBV7-2 | CASSLETRGEKLFF | TGTGCCAGCAGCTTAGAGACTAGGGGTGAAAAACTGTTTTTT
- | TRBJ1-1 | TRBD1 | TRBV11-1 | CASSLDRGLTEAFF | TGTGCCAGCAGCCTCGACAGGGGGCTCACTGAAGCTTTCTTT
- | TRBJ1-1 | TRBD1 | TRBV29-1 | CSVVTTGVNTEAFF | TGCAGCGTCGTTACGACAGGGGTCAACACTGAAGCTTTCTTT
- | TRBJ1-5 | TRBD1 | TRBV10-3 | CAISDFRGLGQPQHF | TGTGCCATCAGTGACTTCAGGGGGCTGGGTCAGCCCCAGCATTTT
- | TRBJ1-5 | - | TRBV12-3/TRBV12-4 | CASRRHGNQPQHF | TGTGCCAGCAGGAGACATGGCAATCAGCCCCAGCATTTT
few | TRBJ1-1 | - | TRBV20-1 | CSASTGGSNTEAFF | TGCAGTGCTAGTACCGGGGGGTCGAACACTGAAGCTTTCTTT
- | TRBJ2-1 | - | TRBV6-5 | CASRNRGVYNEQFF | TGTGCCAGCAGAAACCGCGGGGTTTACAATGAGCAGTTCTTC
once | TRBJ2-2 | - | TRBV5-1 | CASSLEQGWAGELFF | TGCGCCAGCAGCTTGGAGCAGGGGTGGGCCGGGGAGCTGTTTTTT
- | TRBJ2-2 | - | TRBV28 | CAGTDTLNTGELFF | TGTGCCGGCACCGACACCCTGAACACCGGGGAGCTGTTTTTT
- | TRBJ2-2 | TRBD1 | TRBV9 | CASSADRAIVVGELFF | TGTGCCAGCAGCGCGGACAGGGCGATTGTAGTCGGGGAGCTGTTTTTT
- | TRBJ2-1 | - | TRBV7-2 | CASSFTTYHEQFF | TGTGCCAGCAGCTTTACTACATATCATGAGCAGTTCTTC
- | TRBJ2-7 | TRBD2 | TRBV29-1 | CSVAPSGIVEQYF | TGCAGCGTGGCCCCTAGCGGGATCGTCGAGCAGTACTTC
- | TRBJ1-2 | - | TRBV4-3 | CASSHLGQLDSSSGYTF | TGCGCCAGCAGCCACTTAGGACAGTTGGACTCTTCATCTGGCTACACCTTC
- | TRBJ2-7 | - | TRBV2 | CASSEFQEGVYSYEQYF | TGTGCCAGCAGTGAATTTCAAGAGGGGGTCTATTCCTACGAGCAGTACTTC
- | TRBJ2-2 | - | TRBV3-1/TRBV3-2 | CASSQFTVANTGELFF | TGTGCCAGCAGCCAATTTACAGTCGCGAACACCGGGGAGCTGTTTTTT
once | TRBJ1-4 | - | TRBV3-1/TRBV3-2 | CASSQDSGGGGEKLFF | TGTGCCAGCAGCCAAGATTCCGGGGGGGGAGGTGAAAAACTGTTTTTT
- | TRBJ1-2 | - | TRBV30 | CAWAGRAILGGYTF | TGTGCCTGGGCGGGCAGGGCGATCTTGGGTGGCTACACCTTC
- | TRBJ2-7 | - | TRBV11-2 | CASSLGRASSEQYF | TGTGCCAGCAGCTTAGGCCGAGCTAGCTCCGAGCAGTACTTC
- | TRBJ1-1 | TRBD1 | TRBV5-1 | CASSGATGGTEAFF | TGCGCCAGCAGCGGGGCCACAGGGGGTACTGAAGCTTTCTTT
- | TRBJ1-5 | TRBD1 | TRBV10-2 | CASRADRGPNQPQHF | TGCGCCAGCAGAGCCGACAGGGGGCCAAATCAGCCCCAGCATTTT
- | TRBJ1-5 | TRBD1 | TRBV9 | CASSVKNDGTGGAGNQPQHF | TGTGCCAGCAGCGTAAAAAACGACGGGACAGGGGGCGCGGGCAATCAGCCCCAGCATTTT
- | TRBJ2-7 | - | TRBV9 | CASSQGGDTSYEQYF | TGTGCCAGCAGCCAAGGGGGGGATACTTCCTACGAGCAGTACTTC